A selection of T cell receptor beta chains follows, all from one sample in a study of CD8+CD57+ T cells in acquired aplastic anemia. TCRdb recomputed calls from the reads with MiXCR, one row per CDR3 protein. The sample lists over 150,000 distinct CDR3 sequences, approximately 52% occurring once. Material: sorted CD4+, CD8+, or CD8+CD57+ T cells (not recorded which) from PBMCs. These receptor sequences come from a human donor in good health, serving as a control. Both conserved end residues are part of each CDR3. Each record gives: V gene, clone size, J gene, CDR3 protein. Size values are once, few and many counts, or a class for expanded clones, and some rows have none.

TRBV6-6	.	TRBJ2-7	CASSIVGAGVSYEQYF
TRBV19	.	TRBJ1-5	CASRQGSQPQHF
TRBV20-1	.	TRBJ1-2	CSVPDEGNNYGYTF
TRBV7-3	.	TRBJ1-1	CASGSSSSGTKAFF
TRBV27	.	TRBJ2-5	CASGRPTGSQETQYF
TRBV19	.	TRBJ1-3	CASSMVQGKNTIYF
TRBV5-8	many	TRBJ1-1	CASSSEGSAFF
TRBV7-6	many	TRBJ1-3	CAGSFTGDSGNTIYF
TRBV15	.	TRBJ1-2	CATSRDLGTRVHGYTF
TRBV7-8	few	TRBJ2-5	CASSQDWGGLAGGGETQYF
TRBV2	.	TRBJ2-7	CASHLWDSGGLEQYF